This TCR beta chain was profiled in a study of cytomegalovirus exposure and HLA in healthy donors. Study results and caveats: High sensitivity and specificity were reportedly achieved when the classifier diagnosed cytomegalovirus status.

The PCR ran on 60 Vbeta and 13 Jbeta primers. The repertoire was sequenced with immunoSEQ multiplex PCR; TCRdb's copy has only in-frame clones and lacks some. Among more than 150,000 clones listed, roughly 87% were seen once. As concerns this clone: Its specificity is unknown.

Per the germline V gene, CDR1 is LGHNA and CDR2 is YSLEER. The CDR3 totals 16 residues. V shed 0 bases, J shed 7 bases, and the junction held 7 bases outside the gene matches. The chain recombines TRBV4-3 with TRBJ2-7, with 12 bases identical to TRBD2. This TCR derives from a man between 45 and 60 years old in good health and CMV-seronegative. Material: PBMCs. CDR3 protein: CASSQDGLAGGQEQYF. The CDR3 region has the DNA TGCGCCAGCAGCCAAGACGGGCTAGCGGGAGGGCAAGAGCAGTACTTC.